Following are 3 T cell receptor beta chains from one sample sequenced in a study of T cells after posttransplantation cyclophosphamide. Clones were read by immunoSEQ multiplex PCR, and TCRdb kept only the in-frame ones, dropping some. The repertoire holds more than 20,000 clones, 80% to 90% seen once, with less than 9.5% in the top ten. Methotrexate plus calcineurin inhibitor accompanied controls' myeloablative marrow transplants; sampling was 1 year later. The sequenced sample was PBMCs, obtained after an allogeneic stem cell transplant with a calcineurin inhibitor and methotrexate. All receptors come from a female patient in her fifties who received an allogeneic stem cell transplant from an unrelated donor, was CMV-positive, and had chronic GVHD only. These T cells may partly come from the graft donor.

By share, this clone counts as medium-sized (0.01 to 0.1%). The CDR3 bases are TGTGCCAGCGCTATGACAGGGGGGAACAATCAGCCCCAGCATTTT. Translated, it gives CASAMTGGNNQPQHF. V gene TRBV19 combines with J gene TRBJ1-5; the match to TRBD1 covers 9 bases. The germline V gene encodes CDR1 LNHDA and CDR2 SQIVND (reference sequence). Losses at the gene ends were 9 bases for V and 3 bases for J; bases not matched to a gene: 9. The CDR3 has 15 amino acids.

This chain's CDR3 is CASSESKGGGTDTQYF. The CDR3 DNA reads TGTGCCAGCAGTGAATCGAAAGGGGGCGGCACAGATACGCAGTATTTT. The chain employs TRBV25-1 and TRBJ2-3; TRBD1 aligns across 7 bases. V lost 1 base, J lost 1 base, and 5 bases stayed unmatched. Germline V gene sequence: CDR1 MGHDK, CDR2 SYGVNS. The CDR3 runs 16 residues.

The chain uses TRBV6-5 and TRBJ1-2, with 7 nucleotides matching TRBD1. CDR1 MNHEY and CDR2 SVGAGI come from the germline V gene. This CDR3 has 15 residues. Trimming took 2 bases from V and 5 from J; bases not matched to a gene: 8. The CDR3 reads CASSYMGTGVYGYTF. DNA of the CDR3: TGTGCCAGCAGTTACATGGGAACAGGGGTTTATGGCTACACCTTC.